This TCR beta chain appears in the sequencing data of a study of patients and donors after allogeneic stem cell transplantation. Via MiXCR, TCRdb re-called the RT-PCR reads, giving one row per CDR3 protein. In the table there are a few hundred thousand distinct CDR3 sequences, 13% to 15% of which are singletons. This clonotype was picked up a small number of times. The sequencing input was blood, either unsorted or a sorted T cell fraction (not recorded which). The origin of this receptor is a human donor who was either an allogeneic HSCT recipient or a stem cell or donor lymphocyte infusion donor (not recorded which). It is not recorded whose cells these are; they may come from a transplant donor.

CDR3 sequence: CSARDTSSYNSPLHF. CDR3 coding DNA: TGCAGTGCTAGGGACACGAGCTCCTATAATTCACCCCTCCACTTT. This chain uses TRBV20-1 with TRBJ1-6; D might be TRBD1 (5 bases). This CDR3 region has 15 residues. Germline V CDR1 and CDR2: DFQATT, SNEGSKA (reference sequence). Trimming removed 3 bases at V and 0 bases at J, with 9 bases between.